This entry lists 20 T cell receptor beta chains sequenced from one sample in a study of T cells in Graves' hyperthyroidism and ophthalmopathy. Amplified regions were TCR beta CDR3 sequences from RNA transcripts. Using the HTBI primer set, a first-round RT-PCR was run on the TCR CDR3. From the multiplex PCR reads, TCRdb called clonotypes with MiXCR, one entry per CDR3 protein. This sample carries approximately 430,000 distinct CDR3 sequences, about 14% of them seen once, and the ten largest clones take about 13%. The sequenced sample was blood. The receptor source for this set is a man younger than 35 with Graves' ophthalmopathy.

This clonotype was counted between two and nine times. V is TRBV10-1 and J is TRBJ2-7, with 9 bases aligning to TRBD2. The V gene end was trimmed by 3 bases and the J gene end by 4 bases; junction bases not matched to a gene: 10. The germline gives CDR1 WNHNN, CDR2 SYGVQD (reference sequence). CDR3 size: 16 residues. This CDR3 reads CASSDGGLAEGYEQYF. CDR3 bases: TGCGCCAGCAGTGACGGGGGACTAGCAGAGGGGTACGAGCAGTACTTC.

The chain carries TRBV5-1 and TRBJ2-5; no definite D call. The V gene lost 7 bases and the J gene lost 2 bases, with 18 bases spanning the gap. This CDR3 has 15 residues. Germline lookup yields CDR1 SGHRS and CDR2 YFSETQ. CDR3 DNA: TGCGCCAGCCGCCGGTGGACGGGCGAACAAGAGACCCAGTACTTC. Translation: CASRRWTGEQETQYF.

The chain has TRBV6-2 or TRBV6-3 and TRBJ2-7; TRBD1 agrees at 10 bases. The CDR3 has 15 amino acids. Per the germline V gene, CDR1 is MNHEY and CDR2 is SVGEGT. V shed 4 bases and J 4 bases; nucleotides not matched to a gene: 7. The CDR3 bases are TGTGCCAGCAGTTCCCGGGACAGGGGACGGTACGAGCAGTACTTC. Translating it yields CASSSRDRGRYEQYF.

This clonotype appeared a few times. The V gene is TRBV9, the J gene TRBJ2-5; D uncertain. Trimming took 3 bases from V and 3 from J, leaving 18 bases between them. Germline V CDR1 and CDR2: SGDLS, YYNGEE. The CDR3 length is 16 residues. The CDR3, as DNA: TGTGCCAGCAGCGCAACCAGCCTAGGGAAGGAAGAGACCCAGTACTTC. This gives the protein CASSATSLGKEETQYF.

This clonotype occurred many times. The V and J genes are TRBV6-1 and TRBJ2-7; TRBD1 matches 7 bases. The germline V gene encodes CDR1 MNHNS and CDR2 SASEGT. V lost 7 bases to trimming and J lost 1 base; unmatched junction nucleotides: 4. This CDR3 contains 13 residues. CDR3 DNA sequence: TGTGCCAGCACCCAGGGACAGTCCTACGAGCAGTACTTC. As protein: CASTQGQSYEQYF.

At least ten counts were recorded for this clonotype. The chain links TRBV9 to TRBJ2-1; TRBD2 is a possible D gene (6 bases). Between the trimmed V and J ends, which lost 3 bases and 0 bases, there was a span of 16 bases. Per the germline V gene, CDR1 is SGDLS and CDR2 is YYNGEE. This CDR3 has 17 amino acids. Here the CDR3 reads CASSAPGLSSSYNEQFF. The CDR3 DNA is TGTGCCAGCAGCGCCCCGGGACTCTCGAGCTCCTACAATGAGCAGTTCTTC. The whole variable domain, remainder taken from reference TRBV9 and TRBJ2-1, is DSGVTQTPKHLITATGQRVTLRCSPRSGDLSVYWYQQSLDQGLQFLIQYYNGEERAKGNILERFSAQQFPDLHSELNLSSLELGDSALYFCASSAPGLSSSYNEQFFGPGTRLTVL.

This clonotype is a singleton in its sample. The chain couples TRBV2 to TRBJ2-5, with D possibly being TRBD1 (6 bases). V was shortened by 10 bases and J by 5 bases, with 23 bases between the two germline ends. Germline values: CDR1 SNHLY, CDR2 FYNNEI. This CDR3 comprises 15 residues. CDR3 sequence: CATKGQGRLFETQYF. CDR3 coding DNA: TGTGCCACCAAAGGCCAGGGGCGTCTATTTGAGACCCAGTACTTC. Full variable domain (remainder filled in from reference TRBV2 and TRBJ2-5): EPEVTQTPSHQVTQMGQEVILRCVPISNHLYFYWYRQILGQKVEFLVSFYNNEISEKSEIFDDQFSVERPDGSNFTLKIRSTKLEDSAMYFCATKGQGRLFETQYFGPGTRLLVL.

At least ten counts were recorded for this clonotype. The chain joins TRBV10-3 to TRBJ2-1, with TRBD2 identical over 12 bases. The CDR3 runs 16 residues. The V and J ends lost 6 bases and 6 bases, in that order; junction bases with no gene match: 9. Germline CDR1 ENHRY, CDR2 SYGVKD. The CDR3 coding sequence is TGTGCCATCAGCACCAAAACTAGCGGGGGGAGCAATGAGCAGTTCTTC. Translation gives CAISTKTSGGSNEQFF.

The CDR3 coding sequence is TGTGCCAGCAGCTTGATCAGGTTCCGCTTGAGCGGGGGCTCCGGGGGCTACAATGAGCAGTTCTTC. Amino acids: CASSLIRFRLSGGSGGYNEQFF. The rearrangement uses TRBV5-6 and TRBJ2-1, with TRBD2 matching 8 bases. The V gene's germline CDR1 is SGHDT and CDR2 YYEEEE. J lost 3 bases, V lost 1 base, and 24 bases had no gene match. The CDR3 is 22 residues long.

In this sample, this clonotype turned up many times. In DNA, the CDR3 is TGTGCCAGCAGTCCCCAACTCCTCGGGGGCTATGGCTACACCTTC. As protein: CASSPQLLGGYGYTF. The chain recombines TRBV12-3 or TRBV12-4 with TRBJ1-2; TRBD1 is a possible D gene (5 bases). This CDR3 contains 15 residues. V was shortened by 5 bases and J by 4 bases, with 17 bases between the two germline ends.

For this clonotype: An end of the junction does not agree with germline; a read error may underlie this. DNA of the CDR3: TGTGCCAGCGGTTTATTGATTGGGCCCCAAGAGACCCAGTACTTC. Translation: CASGLLIGPQETQYF. The chain links TRBV27 to TRBJ2-5; D remains unclear. This CDR3 has 15 amino acids. CDR1 is MNHEY and CDR2 is SMNVEV in the germline V gene (reference sequence).

This clonotype was observed a handful of times. The J gene is TRBJ1-1, the V gene TRBV5-4; D is undetermined. The CDR3 covers 13 residues. The germline V gene encodes CDR1 SGHNT and CDR2 YYREEE (reference sequence). Trimming took 1 base from V and 3 from J, leaving 7 bases between them. DNA for the CDR3: TGTGCCAGCAGCTTGAGGCCAGACACTGAAGCTTTCTTT. Its protein is CASSLRPDTEAFF. Full variable domain (rest looked up from reference TRBV5-4 and TRBJ1-1): ETGVTQSPTHLIKTRGQQVTLRCSSQSGHNTVSWYQQALGQGPQFIFQYYREEENGRGNFPPRFSGLQFPNYSSELNVNALELDDSALYLCASSLRPDTEAFFGQGTRLTVV.

This clonotype was detected a few times. The chain links TRBV4-1 to TRBJ2-7; TRBD2 matches at 10 bases. CDR1 and CDR2 from the germline V gene are MGHRA and YSYEKL. Germline trimming cut 0 bases from V and 0 bases from J; bases unmatched to any gene: 5. This CDR3 region has 17 residues. The DNA for the CDR3 is TGCGCCAGCAGCCAAGATTATAGCGGGGGGTTCTCCTACGAGCAGTACTTC. Its translation: CASSQDYSGGFSYEQYF.

There are many counts of this clonotype. V gene TRBV7-2 combines with J gene TRBJ2-1; no clear D. The germline V gene encodes CDR1 SGHTA and CDR2 FQGNSA. The CDR3 runs 15 residues. The V and J ends lost 1 base and 0 bases respectively, with 7 bases between them. The chain's CDR3 is CASSLDRSSYNEQFF. The CDR3 nucleotides are TGTGCCAGCAGCTTAGACCGGAGCTCCTACAATGAGCAGTTCTTC.

This clonotype was observed many times. The gene calls are TRBV4-1 and TRBJ2-5; D not certain. The ends were cut back, 0 bases at V and 4 bases at J, with 9 bases in the middle. The CDR3 has 14 residues. The germline gives CDR1 MGHRA, CDR2 YSYEKL. CDR3 in DNA: TGCGCCAGCAGCCAAGATGGGCCGGGAGAGACCCAGTACTTC. This codes for CASSQDGPGETQYF.

This clonotype was picked up many times. The V gene is TRBV11-3, the J gene TRBJ2-7, with 8 positions matching TRBD1. Germline CDR1 SGHNT, CDR2 YENEEA. Losses at the gene ends were 1 base for V and 5 bases for J; bases not matched to a gene: 4. This CDR3 has 14 residues. The CDR3 sequence: CASSLGRGQDEQYF. The CDR3 DNA sequence: TGTGCCAGCAGCTTAGGCAGGGGGCAGGACGAGCAGTACTTC.

This clonotype was seen repeatedly, ten times or more. The chain carries TRBV12-5 and TRBJ2-7, with D possibly TRBD2 on 5 matching bases. This CDR3 comprises 15 residues. Trimming took 6 bases from V and 4 from J, leaving 19 bases between them. Germline CDR1 reads LGHNT; CDR2 reads FRNRAP. CDR3 amino acids: CASGNSGWYGYEQYF. For the CDR3, the DNA is TGTGCTAGTGGGAACAGCGGATGGTACGGTTACGAGCAGTACTTC.

This clonotype occurred many times. The chain joins TRBV7-2 to TRBJ1-4, with TRBD1 matching 12 bases. The CDR3 covers 17 residues. Germline V gives CDR1 SGHTA, CDR2 FQGNSA. J gave up 8 bases and V 1 base, and 8 bases lay outside the gene matches. The CDR3 reads CASSLEGQGAWGEKLFF. The CDR3 DNA follows: TGTGCCAGCAGCTTAGAGGGACAGGGGGCATGGGGGGAAAAACTGTTTTTT.

This clonotype was detected many times. The chain joins TRBV7-3 to TRBJ2-7, with a weak D call TRBD2 (7 bases). Trimming left V 2 bases short and J 3 bases short, with 14 bases between. CDR3 length: 15 amino acids. Germline CDR1 and CDR2: SGHTA and FQGTGA. CDR3 sequence reads: CASSLRGGGDYEQYF. The CDR3 bases are TGTGCCAGCAGCTTACGAGGAGGGGGGGACTACGAGCAGTACTTC.

This clonotype was observed many times. The chain recombines TRBV12-3 or TRBV12-4 with TRBJ1-6; D not certain. The germline V and J ends were trimmed by 6 bases and 13 bases, with 19 bases remaining between them. The CDR3 is 14 amino acids. This CDR3 is CASSYLAPWYPLHF. CDR3 coding DNA: TGTGCCAGCAGCTATCTGGCCCCTTGGTATCCCCTCCACTTT.